These 5 T cell receptor beta chains originate from one sample sequenced in a study of human T cells and chemical hapten exposure. Indicated time point: healthy volunteer bleed at 2 weeks. Researchers extracted total RNA from unfractionated whole blood. TCRdb redid the calling of the RACE reads with MiXCR, one entry per CDR3 protein. The profile covers roughly 30,000 distinct CDR3 sequences, with 6.5% to 9% appearing a single time and roughly 10% taken by the ten largest. Sequences were obtained from whole blood. The receptors here all came from a human donor in good health. Some clones in this sample may be carry-over from other donors' samples.

J is TRBJ1-2 and V is TRBV20-1; 9 nucleotides align to TRBD1. This CDR3 comprises 13 residues. The ends lost 3 bases at V and 9 bases at J; junction bases unmatched: 8. The germline gives CDR1 DFQATT, CDR2 SNEGSKA (reference sequence). In DNA, the CDR3 is TGCAGTGCTAGGGAAACAGGGGGCTCTAGCTACACCTTC. Translation: CSARETGGSSYTF.

A few counts support this clonotype. The rearrangement links TRBV2 to TRBJ2-1; no definite D call. From germline, CDR1 is SNHLY and CDR2 FYNNEI. This CDR3 is 15 amino acids long. V was clipped by 5 bases and J by 0 bases, with 11 bases between them. This chain's CDR3 is CASSPRTTSYNEQFF. CDR3 nucleotides: TGTGCCAGCAGTCCTCGGACCACCTCCTACAATGAGCAGTTCTTC.

A word on this clonotype: A much larger clonotype is one base distant, so this may be a read error. V gene TRBV3-1 combines with J gene TRBJ1-2; D is perhaps TRBD1 (6 bases). This CDR3 region has 15 residues. Germline V gene lookup returns CDR1 LGHDT and CDR2 YNNKEL (reference sequence). The CDR3 region is CASSRGQMTNNGYTF. CDR3 DNA sequence: TGTGCCAGCAGCCGTGGACAGATGACTAACAATGGCTACACCTTC.

This clonotype has at least ten counts. This sequence joins TRBV10-3 and TRBJ2-7; possible D gene TRBD2, 6 bases. The germline gives CDR1 ENHRY, CDR2 SYGVKD. The CDR3 spans 15 residues. Trimming removed 2 bases at V and 2 bases at J, with 13 bases between. CDR3: CAISEGDGGTYEQYF. The CDR3 DNA is TGTGCCATCAGTGAGGGGGACGGGGGAACCTACGAGCAGTACTTC.

Many counts were recorded for this clonotype. J is TRBJ2-3 and V is TRBV2; unclear D gene. This CDR3 contains 16 residues. The germline V gene encodes CDR1 SNHLY and CDR2 FYNNEI. Trimming took off 1 base at V and 6 bases at J, with 17 bases between the two ends. Written as DNA, the CDR3 is TGTGCCAGCAGTGAAGTTTTTTTGAAGAGCCGGGATACGCAGTATTTT. Translation: CASSEVFLKSRDTQYF.